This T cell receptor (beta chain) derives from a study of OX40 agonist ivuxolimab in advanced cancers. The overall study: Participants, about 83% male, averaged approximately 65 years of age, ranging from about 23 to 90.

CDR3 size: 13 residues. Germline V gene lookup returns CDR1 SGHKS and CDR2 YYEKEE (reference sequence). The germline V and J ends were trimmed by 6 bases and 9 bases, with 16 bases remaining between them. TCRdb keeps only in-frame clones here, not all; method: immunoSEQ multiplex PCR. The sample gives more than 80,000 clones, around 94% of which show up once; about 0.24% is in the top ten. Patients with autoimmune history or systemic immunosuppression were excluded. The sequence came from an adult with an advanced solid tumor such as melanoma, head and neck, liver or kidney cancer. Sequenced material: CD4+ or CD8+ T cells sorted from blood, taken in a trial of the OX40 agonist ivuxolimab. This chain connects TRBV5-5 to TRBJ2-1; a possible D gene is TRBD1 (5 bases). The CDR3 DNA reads TGTGCCAGCACCCTCCCAGGGTTGGGTGAGCAGTTCTTC. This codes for CASTLPGLGEQFF.